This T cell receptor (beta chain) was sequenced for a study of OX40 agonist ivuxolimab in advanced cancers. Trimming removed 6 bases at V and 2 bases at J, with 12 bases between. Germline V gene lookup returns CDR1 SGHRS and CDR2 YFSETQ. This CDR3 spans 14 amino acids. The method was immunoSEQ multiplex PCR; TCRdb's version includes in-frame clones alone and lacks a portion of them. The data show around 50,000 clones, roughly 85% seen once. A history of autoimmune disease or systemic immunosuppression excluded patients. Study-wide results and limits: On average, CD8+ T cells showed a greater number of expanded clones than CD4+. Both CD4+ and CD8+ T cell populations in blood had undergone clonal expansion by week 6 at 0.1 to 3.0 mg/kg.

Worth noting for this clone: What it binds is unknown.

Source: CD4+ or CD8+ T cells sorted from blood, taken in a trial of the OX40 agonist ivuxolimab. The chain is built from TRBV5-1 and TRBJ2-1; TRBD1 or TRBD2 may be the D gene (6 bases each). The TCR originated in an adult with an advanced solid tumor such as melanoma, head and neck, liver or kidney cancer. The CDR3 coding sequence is TGCGCCAGCACCCCCGGGGGCGCCTACAATGAGCAGTTCTTC. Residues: CASTPGGAYNEQFF. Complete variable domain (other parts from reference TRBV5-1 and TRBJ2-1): KAGVTQTPRYLIKTRGQQVTLSCSPISGHRSVSWYQQTPGQGLQFLFEYFSETQRNKGNFPGRFSGRQFSNSRSEMNVSTLELGDSALYLCASTPGGAYNEQFFGPGTRLTVL.